The 8 T cell receptor beta chains below were found in one sample sequenced in a study of blood T cell repertoires in COVID-19. Profiled with immunoSEQ multiplex PCR; TCRdb holds only in-frame clones, not every one. Of about 250,000 clones listed, 80% to 90% are singletons. Sequencing input: PBMCs or T cells enriched from blood (not recorded which). The receptors stem from a woman aged 40 to 50 who had been exposed to COVID-19.

The V gene is TRBV7-2, the J gene TRBJ2-1; perhaps TRBD2 as D (6 bases). V lost 2 bases to trimming and J lost 8 bases, with 16 bases between them. Germline-derived CDR1 and CDR2 are SGHTA and FQGNSA. The CDR3 runs to 15 residues. The CDR3 sequence is CASSLQASVKDEQFF. CDR3 DNA sequence: TGTGCCAGCAGCTTACAAGCTAGCGTTAAGGATGAGCAGTTCTTC.

Concerning this clone: The same CDR3 can be traced to other DNA sequences in this sample. The genes are TRBV27 and TRBJ1-4; D possibly corresponds to TRBD1 (6 bases). The CDR3 has 14 residues. Germline loops: CDR1 MNHEY, CDR2 SMNVEV (reference sequence). V gave up 4 bases and J gave up 4 bases, with 10 bases separating them. DNA for the CDR3: TGTGCCAGCAGTTCCCGACAGGTTAATGAAAAACTGTTTTTT. Its protein is CASSSRQVNEKLFF.

The CDR3: CASSPGGNMNTEAFF. DNA of the CDR3: TGTGCCAGCTCACCGGGAGGGAACATGAACACTGAAGCTTTCTTT. The rearrangement uses TRBV18 and TRBJ1-1; D call uncertain. V was cut by 3 bases and J by 0 bases, with 11 bases left in between. The CDR3 has 15 amino acids. Germline V gives CDR1 KGHSH, CDR2 LQKENI.

This chain uses TRBV14 with TRBJ1-1, with D possibly being TRBD1 (5 bases). Per germline, CDR1 SGHDN and CDR2 FVKESK. Between the trimmed V and J ends, which lost 0 bases and 7 bases, there was a span of 15 bases. This CDR3 has 15 amino acids. CDR3 DNA: TGTGCCAGCAGCCAAGAAGGAAGGGGTAGGAGTGAAGCTTTCTTT. Translated, it gives CASSQEGRGRSEAFF.

The CDR3 protein is CASTPPGQGNTIYF. The CDR3 DNA follows: TGTGCCAGCACTCCCCCGGGACAGGGAAACACCATATATTTT. This rearrangement joins TRBV3-1 (or the pseudogene TRBV3-2) to TRBJ1-3; 7 positions agree with TRBD1. V trimming: 7 bases; J trimming: 4 bases; junction bases outside the gene matches: 7. Germline loops: CDR1 LGHDT, CDR2 YNNKEL (reference sequence). The CDR3 spans 14 residues.

The rearrangement links TRBV5-1 to TRBJ2-1; TRBD1 aligns across 12 bases. This CDR3 is built from 16 residues. CDR1 SGHRS and CDR2 YFSETQ come from the germline V gene. Germline trimming cut 3 bases from V and 9 bases from J; bases unmatched to any gene: 10. The chain's CDR3 is CASSSPRDRGPGEQFF. In nucleotides, the CDR3 is TGCGCCAGCAGCTCCCCCAGGGACAGGGGGCCCGGTGAGCAGTTCTTC. The full variable domain, with the rest looked up from reference TRBV5-1 and TRBJ2-1, is KAGVTQTPRYLIKTRGQQVTLSCSPISGHRSVSWYQQTPGQGLQFLFEYFSETQRNKGNFPGRFSGRQFSNSRSEMNVSTLELGDSALYLCASSSPRDRGPGEQFFGPGTRLTVL.

The chain employs TRBV12-3 or TRBV12-4 and TRBJ1-1; no reliable D call. V gave up 6 bases and J gave up 6 bases, with 11 bases separating them. The CDR3 length is 12 residues. In DNA, the CDR3 is TGTGCCAGCAGCTTTGGAGGGTCTGAAGCTTTCTTT. Translated: CASSFGGSEAFF.

The chain carries TRBV6-5 and TRBJ1-1; no definite D call. The germline V gene has CDR1 MNHEY and CDR2 SVGAGI. This CDR3 spans 15 amino acids. Deletions cut 6 bases from V and 0 bases from J, with 14 bases between. CDR3 protein: CASSPNTLLNTEAFF. CDR3 bases: TGTGCCAGCAGCCCAAACACCTTACTGAACACTGAAGCTTTCTTT.